Presented here are 28 T cell receptor beta chains from one specimen sequenced in a study of PD-1 blockade in mismatch repair-deficient tumors. The repertoire was sequenced with immunoSEQ multiplex PCR; TCRdb's copy has only in-frame clones and lacks some. The data contain approximately 16,000 clones, approximately 80% of them singletons. Here the sequenced sample was PBMCs, taken less than 25 weeks after starting pembrolizumab. Receptors originate from an adult with mismatch repair-deficient cancer.

This clone occurred once. The V call is TRBV9, the J call TRBJ2-2; D is ambiguous. Germline V gives CDR1 SGDLS, CDR2 YYNGEE. This CDR3 is built from 18 residues. Trimming removed 0 bases at V and 0 bases at J, with 15 bases between. The CDR3 DNA is TGTGCCAGCAGCGTAGCTTGGCCTTTAAGCGCGAACACCGGGGAGCTGTTTTTT. The encoded protein is CASSVAWPLSANTGELFF.

The chain carries TRBV29-1 and TRBJ2-2; the D is unclear. There are 12 residues in the CDR3. Germline V lookup: CDR1 SQVTM, CDR2 ANQGSEA. The V end lost 4 bases, the J end lost 3 bases, and 6 bases lay between the germline ends. The CDR3 nucleotides are TGCAGCGTTGCAGGTTACACCGGGGAGCTGTTTTTT. Protein sequence: CSVAGYTGELFF.

The chain joins TRBV2 to TRBJ1-5; 7 bases line up with TRBD1. J lost 7 bases, V lost 3 bases, and 9 bases had no gene match. Germline V gene data show CDR1 as SNHLY and CDR2 as FYNNEI. CDR3 length: 15 amino acids. DNA of the CDR3: TGTGCCAGCAGTGACTCCTACAGGGGTGTCCAGCCCCAGCATTTT. Translated: CASSDSYRGVQPQHF.

CDR3 nucleotide sequence: TGTGCCAGCAGTTTCCGCCGGAGGGGACTAGCGGGGAATGAGCAGTTCTTC. It translates to CASSFRRRGLAGNEQFF. This chain uses TRBV28 with TRBJ2-1; 13 bases are a match to TRBD2. The V gene end was trimmed by 3 bases and the J gene end by 7 bases; junction bases not matched to a gene: 9. Looked up from germline, CDR1 is MDHEN and CDR2 is SYDVKM. This CDR3 contains 17 residues.

The chain combines TRBV6-6 with TRBJ2-7; possible D gene TRBD2, 6 bases. The CDR3 spans 12 residues. The V and J ends lost 5 bases and 7 bases respectively, with 12 bases between them. CDR1 MNHNY and CDR2 SVGAGI come from the germline V gene (reference sequence). The CDR3 sequence is CASSILEGEQYF. The CDR3 nucleotides are TGTGCCAGCAGTATCCTGGAGGGAGAGCAGTACTTC.

The V call is TRBV28, the J call TRBJ2-3; TRBD2 is a possible D gene (6 bases). CDR3 length: 13 residues. Trimming shortened V by 6 bases and J by 3 bases, and 10 bases separated the two germline ends. CDR1 and CDR2 (germline): MDHEN, SYDVKM. The CDR3 DNA follows: TGTGCCAGCAGCCCGACTAGAACAGATACGCAGTATTTT. It translates to CASSPTRTDTQYF. Full variable domain (outside the CDR3, taken from reference TRBV28 and TRBJ2-3): DVKVTQSSRYLVKRTGEKVFLECVQDMDHENMFWYRQDPGLGLRLIYFSYDVKMKEKGDIPEGYSVSREKKERFSLILESASTNQTSMYLCASSPTRTDTQYFGPGTRLTVL.

This CDR3 reads CASSSGLAGADTQYF. The CDR3 region has the DNA TGTGCCAGCAGCTCCGGACTAGCGGGAGCAGATACGCAGTATTTT. The J gene is TRBJ2-3, the V gene TRBV7-2; 13 bases align to TRBD2. V gave up 4 bases and J gave up 4 bases; unmatched junction bases: 2. Per germline, CDR1 SGHTA and CDR2 FQGNSA. The CDR3 consists of 15 residues.

This clone has a handful of counts. The chain employs TRBV4-1 and TRBJ2-7; TRBD2 is a possible D gene (6 bases). The germline V gene has CDR1 MGHRA and CDR2 YSYEKL. Trimming cost V 5 bases and J 3 bases, with 14 bases left between them. The CDR3 is 14 amino acids. CDR3 in DNA: TGCGCCAGCAGCTTACGGGGACTGAACTACGAGCAGTACTTC. Translating it yields CASSLRGLNYEQYF.

This chain links TRBV7-9 with TRBJ1-4; the D is unclear. The CDR3 has 14 residues. Germline CDR1 and CDR2: SEHNR and FQNEAQ (reference sequence). V lost 5 bases and J lost 1, with 8 bases in between. DNA for the CDR3: TGTGCCAGCAGCCGTAGTCAAACTAATGAAAAACTGTTTTTT. Encoded protein: CASSRSQTNEKLFF.

The chain has TRBV28 and TRBJ1-1; D perhaps matches TRBD1 (5 bases). The germline CDR1 and CDR2 sequences are MDHEN and SYDVKM. V gave up 7 bases and J gave up 2 bases, with 17 bases separating them. There are 15 residues in the CDR3. The CDR3 coding sequence is TGTGCCAGCAAGTGGGGGAGGGGCATAAACACTGAAGCTTTCTTT. This encodes CASKWGRGINTEAFF.

The chain carries TRBV5-1 and TRBJ2-1, with D maybe TRBD2 (6 bases). Germline CDR1 is SGHRS and CDR2 is YFSETQ. This CDR3 is 13 amino acids long. The ends were cut back, 7 bases at V and 5 bases at J, with 13 bases in the middle. CDR3 amino acids: CASRIGGNNEQFF. CDR3 sequence (DNA): TGCGCCAGCCGCATCGGGGGTAACAATGAGCAGTTCTTC.

V and J are TRBV11-2 and TRBJ2-7; D perhaps matches TRBD2 (7 bases). CDR1 and CDR2 from the germline V gene are SGHAT and FQNNGV. There are 15 residues in the CDR3. The V end lost 7 bases, the J end lost 3 bases, and 19 bases lay between the germline ends. CDR3 residues: CASTLGGGQYYEQYF. Here the CDR3 DNA reads TGTGCCAGCACCCTGGGCGGGGGCCAATACTACGAGCAGTACTTC.

The chain employs TRBV19 and TRBJ1-2; D may be TRBD1 (6 bases). The germline CDR1 and CDR2 sequences are LNHDA and SQIVND (reference sequence). The CDR3 spans 15 residues. V was clipped by 5 bases and J by 5 bases, with 18 bases between them. CDR3 region: CASSLREGQGYGYTF. For the CDR3, the DNA is TGTGCCAGTAGTCTCCGGGAAGGGCAGGGGTATGGCTACACCTTC.

J is TRBJ2-7 and V is TRBV13, with a tentative D call TRBD1 (6 bases). Germline V gene sequence: CDR1 PRHDT, CDR2 FYEKMQ (reference sequence). The CDR3 has 11 amino acids. The V end lost 6 bases, the J end lost 3 bases, and 6 bases lay between the germline ends. The CDR3 loop reads CASRGHYEQYF. The CDR3 nucleotides are TGTGCCAGCAGGGGACACTACGAGCAGTACTTC.

This sequence joins TRBV18 and TRBJ2-3, with no clear D. Trimming removed 6 bases from V and 3 bases from J, with 7 bases in between. CDR3 size: 12 residues. Looked up from germline, CDR1 is KGHSH and CDR2 is LQKENI. CDR3 nucleotide sequence: TGTGCCAGCTCTCGGGTTACAGATACGCAGTATTTT. Protein sequence: CASSRVTDTQYF.

This clone was picked up one time. V and J are TRBV30 and TRBJ2-7; tentatively, D is TRBD2 (7 bases). CDR3 size: 16 residues. The V gene's germline CDR1 is GTSNPN and CDR2 SVGIG (reference sequence). The V gene lost 2 bases and the J gene lost 0 bases, with 17 bases spanning the gap. The CDR3: CAWSPLGGGSSYEQYF. In DNA form, the CDR3 reads TGTGCCTGGAGTCCCCTAGGGGGAGGGAGCTCCTACGAGCAGTACTTC.

The J gene is TRBJ1-1, the V gene TRBV19, with TRBD1 matching 7 bases. With 4 bases clipped from V and 4 bases from J, the junction kept 15 bases outside the gene matches. Per germline, CDR1 LNHDA and CDR2 SQIVND (reference sequence). The CDR3 sequence is 17 residues long. In DNA form, the CDR3 reads TGTGCCAGTAGTACCGGCGGGACAGAGCCCCGAGGCACTGAAGCTTTCTTT. This gives the protein CASSTGGTEPRGTEAFF.

The chain uses TRBV6-4 and TRBJ2-1, with D uncertain. The CDR3 runs to 13 residues. From germline, CDR1 is MRHNA and CDR2 SNTAGT. Trimming stripped 5 bases from V and 6 bases from J, with 11 bases between. In nucleotides, the CDR3 is TGTGCCAGCAGTAAAGAGGCTCTCAATGAGCAGTTCTTC. Translation gives CASSKEALNEQFF.

The CDR3 nucleotides are TGTGCCAGTAGATTGGGACAGTACACTGAAGCTTTCTTT. Its translation is CASRLGQYTEAFF. The V call is TRBV19, the J call TRBJ1-1; 7 bases match TRBD1. The junction had 4 bases not matched to a gene; V was cut back by 6 bases and J by 3 bases. Germline CDR1 LNHDA, CDR2 SQIVND (reference sequence). The CDR3 has 13 residues.

The chain joins TRBV5-4 to TRBJ1-2; a weak D match, TRBD1 (5 bases). Trimming took off 3 bases at V and 8 bases at J, with 23 bases between the two ends. CDR1 SGHNT and CDR2 YYREEE come from the germline V gene (reference sequence). This CDR3 has 16 amino acids. CDR3 sequence: CASSSPEGLSTSGYTF. CDR3 nucleotide sequence: TGTGCCAGCAGCTCCCCCGAGGGGCTATCGACTAGCGGCTACACCTTC.

Of note for this clone: This CDR3 is also generated by other DNA sequences in the sample. V is TRBV18 and J is TRBJ2-7, with D possibly TRBD1 on 6 matching bases. Germline V gene sequence: CDR1 KGHSH, CDR2 LQKENI. V lost 3 bases and J 4 bases, leaving 10 bases between the germline ends. The CDR3 totals 13 residues. The CDR3 DNA is TGTGCCAGCTCACCGGGACAACTTTACGAGCAGTACTTC. Translating gives CASSPGQLYEQYF.

The V gene is TRBV4-1, the J gene TRBJ1-6; 9 bases map to TRBD1. The CDR3 is 15 amino acids. After removal of 2 bases from V and 8 bases from J, the junction contained 4 bases not matched to a gene. Germline V gives CDR1 MGHRA, CDR2 YSYEKL. The CDR3 DNA sequence: TGCGCCAGCAGCCAAACGGACAGGGGTCATTCACCCCTCCACTTT. Translating it yields CASSQTDRGHSPLHF.

The rearrangement links TRBV29-1 to TRBJ2-5; 9 positions agree with TRBD1. With 6 bases clipped from V and 4 bases from J, the junction kept 6 bases outside the gene matches. The CDR3 has 13 amino acids. Germline CDR1 and CDR2: SQVTM and ANQGSEA. The CDR3 nucleotides read TGCAGCGTAGACAGGGGGACTGGAGAGACCCAGTACTTC. This codes for CSVDRGTGETQYF.

The gene calls are TRBV7-9 and TRBJ2-1; 13 nucleotides align to TRBD2. V was pared by 3 bases and J by 10 bases, with 3 bases of the junction left unmatched. The CDR3 spans 14 residues. Germline V gene lookup returns CDR1 SEHNR and CDR2 FQNEAQ (reference sequence). This CDR3 is CASSFTSGRGEQFF. The CDR3 DNA reads as TGTGCCAGCAGCTTTACTAGCGGGAGGGGCGAGCAGTTCTTC.

This clone occurred once. The chain couples TRBV14 to TRBJ2-7; 8 bases agree with TRBD1. The length of the CDR3 is 16 residues. Losses at the gene ends were 0 bases for V and 6 bases for J; bases not matched to a gene: 10. Germline CDR1 reads SGHDN; CDR2 reads FVKESK. CDR3 coding DNA: TGTGCCAGCAGCCAAGAACGGGACAGGTCACGGTCCGAGCAGTACTTC. It translates to CASSQERDRSRSEQYF.

The chain uses TRBV28 and TRBJ2-1; 8 positions match TRBD2. This CDR3 comprises 17 residues. Trimming took 2 bases from V and 7 from J; bases not matched to a gene: 13. Germline lookup yields CDR1 MDHEN and CDR2 SYDVKM. In nucleotides, the CDR3 is TGTGCCAGCAGTTTAAACCCACTAAGCGGGAGAGGAAATGAGCAGTTCTTC. This gives the protein CASSLNPLSGRGNEQFF.

The rearrangement links TRBV19 to TRBJ2-1; 13 bases align to TRBD2. Trimming removed 7 bases from V and 16 bases from J; junction bases left unmatched: 10. Germline V gene sequence: CDR1 LNHDA, CDR2 SQIVND (reference sequence). This CDR3 is built from 13 residues. The chain's CDR3 is CASNKGLAGDGFF. As DNA, the CDR3 is TGTGCCAGTAACAAAGGACTAGCGGGAGATGGTTTCTTC. Based on the CDR3 plus reference TRBV19 and TRBJ2-1, the full variable domain is DGGITQSPKYLFRKEGQNVTLSCEQNLNHDAMYWYRQDPGQGLRLIYYSQIVNDFQKGDIAEGYSVSREKKESFPLTVTSAQKNPTAFYLCASNKGLAGDGFFGPGTRLTVL.

The table lists this clone with a few counts. J is TRBJ2-7 and V is TRBV5-4; tentatively, D is TRBD1 (5 bases). Trimming took off 0 bases at V and 1 base at J, with 14 bases between the two ends. CDR1 is SGHNT and CDR2 is YYREEE in the germline V gene (reference sequence). The CDR3 covers 16 residues. As DNA, the CDR3 is TGTGCCAGCAGCTTGGAGGGGTCCCGTCAATCCTACGAGCAGTACTTC. Translating gives CASSLEGSRQSYEQYF.